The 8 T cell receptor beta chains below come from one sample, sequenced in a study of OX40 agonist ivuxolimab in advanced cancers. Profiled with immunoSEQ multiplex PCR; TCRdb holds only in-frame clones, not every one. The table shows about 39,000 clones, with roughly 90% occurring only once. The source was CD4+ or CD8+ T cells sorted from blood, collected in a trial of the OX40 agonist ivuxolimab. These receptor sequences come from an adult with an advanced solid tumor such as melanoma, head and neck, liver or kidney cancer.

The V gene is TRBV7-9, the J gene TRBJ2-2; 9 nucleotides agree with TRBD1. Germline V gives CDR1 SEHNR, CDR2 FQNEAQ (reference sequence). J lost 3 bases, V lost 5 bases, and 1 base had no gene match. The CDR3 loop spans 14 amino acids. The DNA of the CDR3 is TGTGCCAGCAGCCGGACAGGGGACACCGGGGAGCTGTTTTTT. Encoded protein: CASSRTGDTGELFF.

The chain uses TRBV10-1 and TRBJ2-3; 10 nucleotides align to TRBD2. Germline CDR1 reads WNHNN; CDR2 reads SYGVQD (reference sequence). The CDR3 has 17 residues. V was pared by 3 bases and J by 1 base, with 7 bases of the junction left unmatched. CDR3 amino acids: CASSDEPGLAGTDTQYF. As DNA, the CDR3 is TGCGCCAGCAGTGACGAACCCGGACTAGCGGGCACAGATACGCAGTATTTT.

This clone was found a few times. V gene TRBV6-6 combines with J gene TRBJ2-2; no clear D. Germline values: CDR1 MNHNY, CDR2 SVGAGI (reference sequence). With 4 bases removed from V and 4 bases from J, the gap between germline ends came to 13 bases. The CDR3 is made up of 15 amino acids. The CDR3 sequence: CASSWVPGVTGELFF. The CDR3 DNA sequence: TGTGCCAGCAGTTGGGTCCCTGGGGTCACCGGGGAGCTGTTTTTT.

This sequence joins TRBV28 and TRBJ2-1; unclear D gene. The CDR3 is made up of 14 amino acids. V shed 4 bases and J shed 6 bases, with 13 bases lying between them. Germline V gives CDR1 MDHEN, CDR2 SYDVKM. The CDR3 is CASSSQKSLNEQFF. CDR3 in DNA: TGTGCCAGCAGTTCCCAAAAGTCTCTCAATGAGCAGTTCTTC.

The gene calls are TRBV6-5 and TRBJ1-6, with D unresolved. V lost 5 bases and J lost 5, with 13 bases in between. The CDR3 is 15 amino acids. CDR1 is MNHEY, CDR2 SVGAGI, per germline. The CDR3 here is CASSRDPGHNSPLHF. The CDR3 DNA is TGTGCCAGCAGTCGAGACCCCGGGCATAATTCACCCCTCCACTTT.

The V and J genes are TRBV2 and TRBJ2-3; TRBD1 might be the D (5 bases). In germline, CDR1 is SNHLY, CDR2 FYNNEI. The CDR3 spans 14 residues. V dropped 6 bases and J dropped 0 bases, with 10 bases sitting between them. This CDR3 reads CASRHGQSTDTQYF. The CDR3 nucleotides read TGTGCCAGCAGACACGGACAAAGCACAGATACGCAGTATTTT.

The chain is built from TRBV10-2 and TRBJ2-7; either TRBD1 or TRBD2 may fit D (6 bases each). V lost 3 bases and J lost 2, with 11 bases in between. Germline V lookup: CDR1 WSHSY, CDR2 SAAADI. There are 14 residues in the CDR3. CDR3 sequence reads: CASSDPGAPYEQYF. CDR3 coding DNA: TGCGCCAGCAGTGACCCGGGGGCCCCCTACGAGCAGTACTTC.

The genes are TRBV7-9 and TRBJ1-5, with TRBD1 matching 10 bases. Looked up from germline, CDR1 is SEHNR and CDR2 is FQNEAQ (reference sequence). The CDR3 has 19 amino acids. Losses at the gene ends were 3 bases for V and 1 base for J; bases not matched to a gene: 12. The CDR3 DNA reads TGTGCCAGCAGCTTCTCCGGGACAGGGGCGGCGCGGAGCAATCAGCCCCAGCATTTT. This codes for CASSFSGTGAARSNQPQHF.